A single sample is the source of the 14 T cell receptor beta chains below, sequenced in a study of cytotoxic CD8 clonotypes in ibrutinib-treated CLL. Repertoires were generated with immunoSEQ multiplex PCR, while TCRdb's copy carries only in-frame clones and drops some. The table shows around 330,000 clones, with about 64% occurring only once. The material was PBMCs, obtained after 36 months of ibrutinib treatment. The receptors shown here come from a human donor with chronic lymphocytic leukemia.

This chain joins TRBV7-6 and TRBJ2-3; D unclear. The germline V gene encodes CDR1 SGHVS and CDR2 FNYEAQ. The CDR3 loop spans 13 amino acids. Trimming removed 0 bases at V and 8 bases at J, with 9 bases between. For the CDR3, the DNA is TGTGCCAGCAGCTTAGCGGCGAGTGGTACGCAGTATTTT. Translating gives CASSLAASGTQYF.

V usage is TRBV5-1 and J usage is TRBJ2-7; 8 positions agree with TRBD1. V lost 0 bases, J lost 0 bases, and 5 bases stayed unmatched. The V gene's germline CDR1 is SGHRS and CDR2 YFSETQ. The CDR3 totals 16 residues. CDR3 DNA sequence: TGCGCCAGCAGCTTGGCCCCGGGACAGGCCTCCTACGAGCAGTACTTC. This sequence encodes CASSLAPGQASYEQYF. Using reference TRBV5-1 and TRBJ2-7 for the parts outside the CDR3, the full variable domain is KAGVTQTPRYLIKTRGQQVTLSCSPISGHRSVSWYQQTPGQGLQFLFEYFSETQRNKGNFPGRFSGRQFSNSRSEMNVSTLELGDSALYLCASSLAPGQASYEQYFGPGTRLTVT.

This clone showed up just once. The V call is TRBV29-1, the J call TRBJ2-7; D call uncertain. With 1 base removed from V and 3 bases from J, the gap between germline ends came to 10 bases. The CDR3 covers 13 residues. Germline V lookup: CDR1 SQVTM, CDR2 ANQGSEA. The CDR3 sequence: CSVEGLVGYEQYF. CDR3 nucleotides: TGCAGCGTTGAAGGACTCGTAGGCTACGAGCAGTACTTC.

This clone was counted a few times. The chain employs TRBV5-5 and TRBJ2-7, with D uncertain. The germline V and J ends were trimmed by 1 base and 0 bases, with 5 bases remaining between them. Per germline, CDR1 SGHKS and CDR2 YYEKEE (reference sequence). The CDR3 sequence is 13 residues long. CDR3 sequence (DNA): TGTGCCAGCAGCTTGCGGGTCTCCTACGAGCAGTACTTC. The encoded protein is CASSLRVSYEQYF. The complete variable domain, with remaining parts taken from reference TRBV5-5 and TRBJ2-7, reads DAGVTQSPTHLIKTRGQQVTLRCSPISGHKSVSWYQQVLGQGPQFIFQYYEKEERGRGNFPDRFSARQFPNYSSELNVNALLLGDSALYLCASSLRVSYEQYFGPGTRLTVT.

The chain combines TRBV28 with TRBJ2-5; D gene ambiguous. The germline gives CDR1 MDHEN, CDR2 SYDVKM. Trimming shortened V by 6 bases and J by 9 bases, and 14 bases separated the two germline ends. This CDR3 region has 12 residues. The DNA of the CDR3 is TGTGCCAGCAGCCCCGGCTGGCCGGCCCAGTACTTC. Translated: CASSPGWPAQYF. The variable domain in full, with the rest retrieved from reference TRBV28 and TRBJ2-5, is DVKVTQSSRYLVKRTGEKVFLECVQDMDHENMFWYRQDPGLGLRLIYFSYDVKMKEKGDIPEGYSVSREKKERFSLILESASTNQTSMYLCASSPGWPAQYFGPGTRLLVL.

V is TRBV11-2 and J is TRBJ2-7, with TRBD1 as a possible D gene (5 bases). Germline lookup yields CDR1 SGHAT and CDR2 FQNNGV. This CDR3 is built from 15 residues. Between the trimmed V and J ends, which lost 4 bases and 3 bases, there was a span of 16 bases. The DNA for the CDR3 is TGTGCCAGCAGCTCCCCGGTAAGGGGCCTCTACGAGCAGTACTTC. This sequence encodes CASSSPVRGLYEQYF.

The chain is built from TRBV27 and TRBJ1-2, with 8 bases that match TRBD1. The germline CDR1 and CDR2 sequences are MNHEY and SMNVEV (reference sequence). This CDR3 contains 15 residues. Trimming at V came to 6 bases and at J to 1 base, leaving 7 bases not matched to a gene. This CDR3 reads CASRLGTGSNYGYTF. In DNA, the CDR3 is TGTGCCAGCAGGTTAGGGACAGGAAGTAACTATGGCTACACCTTC.

The chain is built from TRBV10-3 and TRBJ2-1, with a tentative D call TRBD2 (6 bases). V gave up 4 bases and J gave up 7 bases, with 14 bases separating them. CDR1 and CDR2 (germline): ENHRY, SYGVKD. The CDR3 contains 14 residues. The CDR3 sequence is CAISAGAGRNEQFF. In DNA, the CDR3 is TGTGCCATCAGTGCCGGAGCGGGTAGAAATGAGCAGTTCTTC.

The CDR3 region is CASSPYVGVLANEQFF. The CDR3 region has the DNA TGTGCCAGCAGCCCATACGTAGGGGTCCTCGCCAATGAGCAGTTCTTC. V usage is TRBV14 and J usage is TRBJ2-1; possible D gene TRBD1, 5 bases. Germline V CDR1 and CDR2: SGHDN, FVKESK. The ends were cut back, 4 bases at V and 6 bases at J, with 19 bases in the middle. The CDR3 runs to 16 residues.

The CDR3 spells CASSLYPGAYEQYF. The CDR3 DNA reads as TGTGCCAGCAGCTTATATCCAGGAGCCTACGAGCAGTACTTC. The chain joins TRBV7-3 to TRBJ2-7, with D unclear. CDR1 and CDR2 from the germline V gene are SGHTA and FQGTGA. The CDR3 runs 14 residues. V shed 2 bases and J shed 2 bases, with 10 bases lying between them.

The chain has TRBV28 and TRBJ2-5; 11 bases are a match to TRBD2. CDR3 size: 16 residues. The germline gives CDR1 MDHEN, CDR2 SYDVKM. Trimming cost V 5 bases and J 3 bases; bases outside gene matches: 8. CDR3 sequence reads: CASSTSGSKTEETQYF. The CDR3 DNA follows: TGTGCCAGCAGTACTAGCGGGAGCAAAACTGAAGAGACCCAGTACTTC. The entire variable domain, with the rest obtained from reference TRBV28 and TRBJ2-5, is as follows: DVKVTQSSRYLVKRTGEKVFLECVQDMDHENMFWYRQDPGLGLRLIYFSYDVKMKEKGDIPEGYSVSREKKERFSLILESASTNQTSMYLCASSTSGSKTEETQYFGPGTRLLVL.

The DNA for the CDR3 is TGCACCAGCAGCCAAGTTTGGATCCGGGTAAGCTACACCTTC. Its translation: CTSSQVWIRVSYTF. V and J are TRBV1 and TRBJ1-2. TRBV1 constitutes a pseudogene. The length of the CDR3 is 14 residues.

This chain uses TRBV30 with TRBJ2-7; D gene uncertain. This CDR3 has 16 residues. Germline V lookup: CDR1 GTSNPN, CDR2 SVGIG (reference sequence). Trimming removed 4 bases from V and 8 bases from J, with 27 bases in between. CDR3 DNA sequence: TGTGCCTGGAACCAGGACGATAGTGGACCTCAGTTTCAGCAGTACTTC. It translates to CAWNQDDSGPQFQQYF.

The chain is built from TRBV20-1 and TRBJ2-5; D may be TRBD2 (5 bases). Germline lookup yields CDR1 DFQATT and CDR2 SNEGSKA (reference sequence). The CDR3 extends over 10 amino acids. Trimming cost V 6 bases and J 7 bases, with 9 bases left between them. The CDR3 sequence: CSAGIMTQYF. CDR3 nucleotide sequence: TGCAGTGCCGGGATAATGACCCAGTACTTC.